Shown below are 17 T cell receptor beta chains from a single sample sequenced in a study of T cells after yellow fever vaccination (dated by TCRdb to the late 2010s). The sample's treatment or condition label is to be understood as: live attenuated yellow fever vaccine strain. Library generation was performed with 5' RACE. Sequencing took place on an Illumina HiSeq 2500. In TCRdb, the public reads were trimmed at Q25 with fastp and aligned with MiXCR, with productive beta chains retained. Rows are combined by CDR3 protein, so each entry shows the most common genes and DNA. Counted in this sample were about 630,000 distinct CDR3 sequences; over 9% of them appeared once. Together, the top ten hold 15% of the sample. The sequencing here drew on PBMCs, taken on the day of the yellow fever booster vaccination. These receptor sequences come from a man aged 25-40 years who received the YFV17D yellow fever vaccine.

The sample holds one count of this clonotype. CDR3 protein: CASSSDVRGGVETQYF. Written as DNA, the CDR3 is TGTGCCAGCAGCTCGGATGTCCGCGGAGGGGTCGAGACCCAGTACTTC. The chain has TRBV5-4 and TRBJ2-5; possible D gene TRBD2, 6 bases. V shed 3 bases and J shed 5 bases, with 20 bases lying between them. The CDR3 spans 16 residues. Looked up from germline, CDR1 is SGHNT and CDR2 is YYREEE (reference sequence).

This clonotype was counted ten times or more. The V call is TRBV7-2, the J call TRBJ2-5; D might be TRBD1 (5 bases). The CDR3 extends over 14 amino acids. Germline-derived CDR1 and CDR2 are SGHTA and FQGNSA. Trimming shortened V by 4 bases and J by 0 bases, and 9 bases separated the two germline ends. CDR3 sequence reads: CASSSPGYQETQYF. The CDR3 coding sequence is TGTGCCAGCAGCTCTCCAGGGTACCAAGAGACCCAGTACTTC. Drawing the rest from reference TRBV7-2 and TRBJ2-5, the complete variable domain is GAGVSQSPSNKVTEKGKDVELRCDPISGHTALYWYRQSLGQGLEFLIYFQGNSAPDKSGLPSDRFSAERTGGSVSTLTIQRTQQEDSAVYLCASSSPGYQETQYFGPGTRLLVL.

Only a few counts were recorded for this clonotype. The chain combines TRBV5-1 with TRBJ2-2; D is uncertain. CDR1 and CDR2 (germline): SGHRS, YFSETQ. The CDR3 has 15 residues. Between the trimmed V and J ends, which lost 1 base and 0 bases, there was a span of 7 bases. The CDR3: CASSLRAANTGELFF. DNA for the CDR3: TGCGCCAGCAGCTTGCGTGCCGCGAACACCGGGGAGCTGTTTTTT.

The chain's CDR3 is CASSPRGGVSSYNEQFF. CDR3 bases: TGCGCCAGCAGCCCGAGGGGTGGGGTTAGCTCCTACAATGAGCAGTTCTTC. The rearrangement links TRBV5-1 to TRBJ2-1; D assignment may be TRBD1 or TRBD2 (5 bases each). The CDR3 totals 17 residues. The germline V gene has CDR1 SGHRS and CDR2 YFSETQ. V lost 4 bases to trimming and J lost 0 bases, with 17 bases between them.

Here the CDR3 DNA reads TGTGCCACCCGAACTAGGAGGGAGACCCAGTACTTC. Its translation is CATRTRRETQYF. The rearrangement links TRBV6-2 or TRBV6-3 to TRBJ2-5; maybe TRBD2 (5 bases). Germline CDR1 reads MNHEY; CDR2 reads SVGEGT. The CDR3 has 12 residues. Trimming stripped 10 bases from V and 5 bases from J, with 14 bases between.

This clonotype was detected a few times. The CDR3 DNA reads as TGTGCCAGCAGTTTCGGGGACAACTCCTACAATGAGCAGTTCTTC. This sequence encodes CASSFGDNSYNEQFF. The chain carries TRBV12-3 or TRBV12-4 and TRBJ2-1; TRBD1 is a possible D gene (6 bases). The CDR3 runs 15 residues. V gave up 3 bases and J gave up 0 bases, with 9 bases separating them.

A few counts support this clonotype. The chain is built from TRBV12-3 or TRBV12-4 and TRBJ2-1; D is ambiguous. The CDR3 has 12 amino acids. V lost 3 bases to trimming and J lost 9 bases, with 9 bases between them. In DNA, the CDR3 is TGTGCCAGCAGTTTTTGGCTCAGTGAGCAGTTCTTC. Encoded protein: CASSFWLSEQFF.

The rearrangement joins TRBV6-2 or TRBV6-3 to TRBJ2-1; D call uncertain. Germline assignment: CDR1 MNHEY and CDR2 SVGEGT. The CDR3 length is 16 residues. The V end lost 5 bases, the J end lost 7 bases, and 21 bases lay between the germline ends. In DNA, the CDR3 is TGTGCCAGCAGTAGCTACTCGCAACTTGGGTTTAATGAGCAGTTCTTC. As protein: CASSSYSQLGFNEQFF.

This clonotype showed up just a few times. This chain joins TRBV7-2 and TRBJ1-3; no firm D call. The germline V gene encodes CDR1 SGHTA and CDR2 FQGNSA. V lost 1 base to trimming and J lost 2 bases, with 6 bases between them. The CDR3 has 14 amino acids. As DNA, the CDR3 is TGTGCCAGCAGCTTAGGCTCGCCTGGAAACACCATATATTTT. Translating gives CASSLGSPGNTIYF.

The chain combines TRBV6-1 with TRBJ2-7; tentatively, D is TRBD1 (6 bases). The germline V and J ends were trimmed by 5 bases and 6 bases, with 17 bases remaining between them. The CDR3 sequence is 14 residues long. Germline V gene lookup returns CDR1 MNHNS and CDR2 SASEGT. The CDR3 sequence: CASSTLKIQGEQYF. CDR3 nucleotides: TGTGCCAGCAGTACCCTAAAGATACAGGGCGAGCAGTACTTC.

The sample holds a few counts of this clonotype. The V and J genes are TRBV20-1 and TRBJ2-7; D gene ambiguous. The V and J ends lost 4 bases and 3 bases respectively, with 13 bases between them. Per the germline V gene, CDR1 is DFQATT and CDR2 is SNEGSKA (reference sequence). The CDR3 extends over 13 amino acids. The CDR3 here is CSATPLLNYEQYF. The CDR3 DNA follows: TGCAGTGCTACCCCCCTACTGAACTACGAGCAGTACTTC.

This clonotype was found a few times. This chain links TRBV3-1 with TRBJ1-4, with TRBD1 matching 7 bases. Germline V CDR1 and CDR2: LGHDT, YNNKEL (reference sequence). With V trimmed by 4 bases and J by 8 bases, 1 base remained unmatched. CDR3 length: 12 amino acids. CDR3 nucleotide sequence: TGTGCCAGCAGCCCAGGGGGGGAAAAACTGTTTTTT. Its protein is CASSPGGEKLFF.

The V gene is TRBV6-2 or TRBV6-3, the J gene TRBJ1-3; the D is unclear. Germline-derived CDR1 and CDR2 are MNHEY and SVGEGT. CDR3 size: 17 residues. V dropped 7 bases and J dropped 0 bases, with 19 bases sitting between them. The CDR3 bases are TGTGCCAGCACCATACTTTCAACCGCGAGCTCTGGAAACACCATATATTTT. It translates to CASTILSTASSGNTIYF.

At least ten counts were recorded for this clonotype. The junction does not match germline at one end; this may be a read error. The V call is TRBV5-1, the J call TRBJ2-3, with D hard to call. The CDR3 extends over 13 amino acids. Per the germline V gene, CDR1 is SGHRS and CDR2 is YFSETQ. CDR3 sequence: CASSLGSTDTQYF. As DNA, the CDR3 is TGTGCCAGCAGCTTGGGAAGCACAGATACGCAGTATTTT. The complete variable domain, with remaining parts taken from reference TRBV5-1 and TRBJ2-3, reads KAGVTQTPRYLIKTRGQQVTLSCSPISGHRSVSWYQQTPGQGLQFLFEYFSETQRNKGNFPGRFSGRQFSNSRSEMNVSTLELGDSALYLCASSLGSTDTQYFGPGTRLTVL.

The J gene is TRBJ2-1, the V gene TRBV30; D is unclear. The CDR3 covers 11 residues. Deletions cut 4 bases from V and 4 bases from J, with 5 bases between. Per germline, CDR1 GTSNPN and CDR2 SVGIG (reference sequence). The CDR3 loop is CAWNGYNEQFF. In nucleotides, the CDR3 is TGTGCCTGGAACGGATACAATGAGCAGTTCTTC.

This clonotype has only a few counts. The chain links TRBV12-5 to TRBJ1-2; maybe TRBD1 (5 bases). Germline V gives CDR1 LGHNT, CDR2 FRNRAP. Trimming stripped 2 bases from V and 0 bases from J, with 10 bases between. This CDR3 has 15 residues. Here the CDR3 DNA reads TGTGCTAGTGGTTTGACCCTAGGGGCTAACTATGGCTACACCTTC. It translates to CASGLTLGANYGYTF.

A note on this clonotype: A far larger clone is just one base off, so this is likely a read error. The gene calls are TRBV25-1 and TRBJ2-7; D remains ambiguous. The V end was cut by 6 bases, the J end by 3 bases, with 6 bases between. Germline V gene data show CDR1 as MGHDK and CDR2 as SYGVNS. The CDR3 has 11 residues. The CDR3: CASSINYEQYF. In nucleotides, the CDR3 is TGTGCCAGCAGCATAAACTACGAGCAGTACTTC.